This T cell receptor beta chain was recovered during a study of OX40 agonist ivuxolimab in advanced cancers. At the level of the study: Patients got intravenous ivuxolimab at 0.01 to 10 mg/kg every 2 weeks. Three dose-escalation patients had partial responses: one with hepatocellular carcinoma and two with cutaneous melanoma. General observations from the study: Partial responders treated at 0.1-3.0 mg/kg exhibited clonal expansion among the lowest measured.

Patients were ruled out by autoimmune disease history or systemic immunosuppression. A remark on this clone: The target antigen is unknown.

The V segment lost 3 bases and the J segment 0 bases; nucleotides outside the gene matches: 1. CDR1 is LNHDA and CDR2 is SQIVND in the germline V gene (reference sequence). The CDR3 runs 14 residues. Sequencing used immunoSEQ multiplex PCR; TCRdb keeps in-frame clones, though not all of them. The data contain roughly 80,000 clones, roughly 87% of them singletons. Specimen: CD4+ or CD8+ T cells sorted from blood, collected in a trial of the OX40 agonist ivuxolimab. The rearrangement uses TRBV19 and TRBJ1-1; 7 nucleotides line up with TRBD1. The sequence was collected from an adult with an advanced solid tumor such as melanoma, head and neck, liver or kidney cancer. The CDR3 nucleotides are TGTGCCAGTAGTATGAGGGGGCTGAACACTGAAGCTTTCTTT. Translated, it gives CASSMRGLNTEAFF.